These T cell receptor beta chains were read from a single sample in a study of response to subunit inactivated influenza vaccine. TCRdb re-analysed the RT-PCR reads in MiXCR, keeping a single row per CDR3 protein. The table lists about 650,000 distinct CDR3 sequences, 12% to 15% of them singletons, with 7.5% to 8% in the top ten. Source: PBMCs from blood, taken approximately 15 days before vaccination. These receptors were collected from a man aged 50 or older who received an inactivated influenza vaccine. Each CDR3 is given with its conserved first and last residue. The D gene is left open where the match is weak. The size of a clone is reported for some rows only, either as once, few or many, or as a class for expanded clones.

V: TRBV29-1
J: TRBJ2-5
size: few
D: -
DNA: TGCAGCGTTTTCGGGGTCTACCAAGAGACCCAGTACTTC
CDR3: CSVFGVYQETQYF

V: TRBV3-1
J: TRBJ2-1
size: -
D: -
DNA: TGTGCCAGCAGCCTAGCCGGACGAGTGGATTTC
CDR3: CASSLAGRVDF

V: TRBV28
J: TRBJ1-3
size: few
D: -
DNA: TGTGCCAGCAGTTTATTGGGGGCTAGCTCTGGAAACACCATATATTTT
CDR3: CASSLLGASSGNTIYF

V: TRBV4-1
J: TRBJ2-7
size: -
D: TRBD2
DNA: TGCGCCAGCAGCCGACAGCTTAGCGGGTCCTACGAGCAGTACTTC
CDR3: CASSRQLSGSYEQYF

V: TRBV10-3
J: TRBJ2-3
size: few
D: -
DNA: TGTGCCATCAGTGAGAGGGGTAGGACCTATACGCAGTATTTT
CDR3: CAISERGRTYTQYF

V: TRBV6-6
J: TRBJ1-1
size: many
D: -
DNA: TGTGCCAGCAGCCTTGGGCCCAGCACTGAAGCTTTCTTT
CDR3: CASSLGPSTEAFF

V: TRBV6-5
J: TRBJ2-1
size: -
D: TRBD2
DNA: TGTGCCAGCAGTTCCCTAGGCGGGAGCGTTAATGAGCAGTTCTTC
CDR3: CASSSLGGSVNEQFF

V: TRBV28
J: TRBJ1-3
size: -
D: -
DNA: TGTGCCAGCAGCGCCTCGGGAGCTGGAAACACCATATATTTT
CDR3: CASSASGAGNTIYF

V: TRBV10-3
J: TRBJ2-2
size: -
D: TRBD1
DNA: TGTGCCATCAGTTTGGACAGGGCCCACGTTAACACCGGGGAGCTGTTTTTT
CDR3: CAISLDRAHVNTGELFF

V: TRBV10-3
J: TRBJ2-7
size: few
D: -
DNA: TGTGCCATCAGTGGCTCGGAGGACCTTTTCTCCTACGAGCAGTACTTC
CDR3: CAISGSEDLFSYEQYF

V: TRBV20-1
J: TRBJ2-3
size: once
D: -
DNA: TGCAGTGCTAGACTGCCCCTCTCAGATACGCAGTATTTT
CDR3: CSARLPLSDTQYF

V: TRBV19
J: TRBJ2-5
size: -
D: TRBD2
DNA: TGTGCCAGTAGTATCGGACTAGCGGAACAAGAGACCCAGTACTTC
CDR3: CASSIGLAEQETQYF

V: TRBV29-1
J: TRBJ2-3
size: -
D: -
DNA: TGCAGCGTTGAAGAGTGGGACGGGCGTAGCACAGATACGCAGTATTTT
CDR3: CSVEEWDGRSTDTQYF

V: TRBV15
J: TRBJ2-7
size: few
D: -
DNA: TGTGCCACCAGCAGAGATCAGGGGGTCTCGGGGGGGCAGTACTTC
CDR3: CATSRDQGVSGGQYF

V: TRBV6-2/TRBV6-3
J: TRBJ2-3
size: -
D: -
DNA: TGTGCCAGCAGTTACTGGGGCCGGGGGAGCACAGATACGCAGTATTTT
CDR3: CASSYWGRGSTDTQYF

V: TRBV12-3/TRBV12-4
J: TRBJ2-1
size: few
D: TRBD2
DNA: TGTGCCAGCAGTTGGGATAGCGGGGCGATTACAAATGAGCAGTTCTTC
CDR3: CASSWDSGAITNEQFF

V: TRBV20-1
J: TRBJ2-7
size: few
D: -
DNA: TGCAGTGCTAGGGGCGGGATCTCCTACGAGCAGTACTTC
CDR3: CSARGGISYEQYF

V: TRBV11-1
J: TRBJ2-5
size: few
D: -
DNA: TGTGCCAGCAGCTTCGCCGGGACCAAAGAGACCCAGTACTTC
CDR3: CASSFAGTKETQYF

V: TRBV29-1
J: TRBJ2-7
size: few
D: TRBD1
DNA: TGCAGCGTTGCAATTGGGCAGGGGGCGCGGGAGCAGTACTTC
CDR3: CSVAIGQGAREQYF

V: TRBV7-9
J: TRBJ2-7
size: -
D: TRBD2
DNA: TGTGCCAGCAGCCCCACTCCGGGACTACTTCTCTACGAGCAGTACTTC
CDR3: CASSPTPGLLLYEQYF

V: TRBV15
J: TRBJ2-7
size: many
D: TRBD1
DNA: TGTGCCACCAGCACGGACAGGGAGCCTTACGAGCAGTACTTC
CDR3: CATSTDREPYEQYF

V: TRBV27
J: TRBJ2-7
size: few
D: TRBD1
DNA: TGTGCCAGCAGTTTACGGGACAGAACCTACGAGCAGTACTTC
CDR3: CASSLRDRTYEQYF